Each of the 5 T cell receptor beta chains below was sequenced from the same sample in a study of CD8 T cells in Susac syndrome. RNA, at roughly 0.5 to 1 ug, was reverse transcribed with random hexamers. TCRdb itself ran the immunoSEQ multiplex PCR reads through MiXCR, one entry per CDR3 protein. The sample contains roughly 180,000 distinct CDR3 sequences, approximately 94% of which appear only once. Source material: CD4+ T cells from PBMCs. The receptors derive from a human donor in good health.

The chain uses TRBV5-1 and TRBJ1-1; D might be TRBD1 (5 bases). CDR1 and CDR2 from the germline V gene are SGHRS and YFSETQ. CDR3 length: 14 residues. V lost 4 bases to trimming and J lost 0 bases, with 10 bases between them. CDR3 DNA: TGCGCCAGCAGCCCCAGACAGATGAACACTGAAGCTTTCTTT. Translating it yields CASSPRQMNTEAFF.

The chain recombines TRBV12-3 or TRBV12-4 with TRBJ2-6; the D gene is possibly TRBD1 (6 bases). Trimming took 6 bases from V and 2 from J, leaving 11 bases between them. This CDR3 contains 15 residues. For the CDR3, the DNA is TGTGCCAGCAGCCTCCGACAGGCTGGGGCCAACGTCCTGACTTTC. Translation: CASSLRQAGANVLTF.

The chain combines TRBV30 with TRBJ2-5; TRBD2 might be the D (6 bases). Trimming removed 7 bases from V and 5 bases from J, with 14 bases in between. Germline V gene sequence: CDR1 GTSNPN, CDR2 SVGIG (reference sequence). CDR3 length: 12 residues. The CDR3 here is CASMAGRETQYF. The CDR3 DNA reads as TGTGCCTCGATGGCAGGGAGGGAGACCCAGTACTTC.

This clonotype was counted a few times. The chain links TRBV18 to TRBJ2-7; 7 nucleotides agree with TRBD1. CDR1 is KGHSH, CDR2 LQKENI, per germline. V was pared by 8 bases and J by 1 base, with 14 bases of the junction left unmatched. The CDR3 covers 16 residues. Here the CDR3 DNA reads TGTGCCAGCCTGCACGTTCAGGGGGAAAAGTCCTACGAGCAGTACTTC. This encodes CASLHVQGEKSYEQYF.

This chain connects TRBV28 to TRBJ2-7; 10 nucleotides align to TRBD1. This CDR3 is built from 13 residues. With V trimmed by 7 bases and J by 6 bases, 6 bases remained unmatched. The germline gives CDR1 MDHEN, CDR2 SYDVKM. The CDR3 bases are TGTGCCAGCATCCGGGACAGGGGTCTCGAGCAGTACTTC. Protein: CASIRDRGLEQYF.